Sequencing of this T cell receptor beta chain was carried out in a study of cytomegalovirus exposure and HLA in healthy donors. Overall study findings and caveats: A later examination showed that TCR association rates differed by HLA locus, with DRB1 most and HLA-C fewest.

V was pared by 7 bases and J by 2 bases, with 12 bases between. Germline CDR1 MNHEY, CDR2 SVGAGI. The CDR3 length is 13 residues. Use of 60 Vbeta and 13 Jbeta primers characterized the PCR. Generated by immunoSEQ multiplex PCR, the TCRdb table keeps only in-frame clones and is missing some. This repertoire shows 270,000 or so clones, roughly 88% found once; its top ten account for roughly 4%. Remarks on this clone: Its antigen is as yet unknown.

Sequencing used PBMCs. The TCR comes from a middle-aged man in good health and CMV-seropositive. The chain carries TRBV6-5 and TRBJ2-7; maybe TRBD1 (6 bases). The CDR3 loop reads CASTQTGTYEQYF. CDR3 bases: TGTGCCAGCACCCAGACAGGAACCTACGAGCAGTACTTC.